The 5 T cell receptor beta chains presented below share a single source sample, sequenced in a study of regulatory T cells in long-lasting Graves disease (dated by TCRdb to the early 2020s). The method was multiplex PCR. The sequencer listed for this sample is Illumina HiSeq 4000. To build TCR beta libraries, CDR3 regions were amplified by Arm-PCR using iRepertoire HTBI primers. TCRdb reanalyzed the raw reads on its own, using fastp at Q25 for trimming and MiXCR for clone calling, and kept in-frame beta chains. Every entry covers one CDR3 protein and lists the most common genes and DNA from its rows. A total of 530,000 or so distinct CDR3 sequences appear in this sample, approximately 13% of them only once. The ten top clones hold roughly a tenth of the sample. This specimen's time point label, per the study, means: newly diagnosed GD, antithyroid drugs for less than 3 months. RNA was extracted from PBMCs in TRIzol for both TCR sequencing and RNA sequencing.

These data also formed part of another study, on T cells in Graves' hyperthyroidism and ophthalmopathy.

The sample in question was peripheral blood mononuclear cells (PBMCs), obtained at new diagnosis, from a patient treated with antithyroid drugs. The receptor set was obtained from a man under 40 with Graves disease. Donor details come from another sample of the same person, matched by shared clones.

The table lists this clonotype with many counts. The chain employs TRBV25-1 and TRBJ2-1, with D hard to call. V was pared by 1 base and J by 8 bases, with 12 bases between. The CDR3 has 14 residues. Germline CDR1 reads MGHDK; CDR2 reads SYGVNS. In DNA form, the CDR3 reads TGTGCCAGCAGTGAATCCTGGGGTAGGGATGAGCAGTTCTTC. Its translation is CASSESWGRDEQFF.

The genes are TRBV3-1 and TRBJ2-1; TRBD2 agrees at 9 bases. The CDR3 is 15 amino acids. Trimming took 4 bases from V and 8 from J; bases not matched to a gene: 9. Germline V gene sequence: CDR1 LGHDT, CDR2 YNNKEL (reference sequence). Here the CDR3 DNA reads TGTGCCAGCAGCCCGGTGGGACTAGCATATTATGAGCAGTTCTTC. Translated: CASSPVGLAYYEQFF.

This rearrangement joins TRBV27 to TRBJ2-3; the match to TRBD2 covers 8 bases. The CDR3 is 12 residues long. Germline assignment: CDR1 MNHEY and CDR2 SMNVEV (reference sequence). J was trimmed by 7 bases and V by 6 bases; bases with no gene match: 3. CDR3 coding DNA: TGTGCCAGCAGCGCGGGGGGAAATACGCAGTATTTT. Protein sequence: CASSAGGNTQYF.

This clonotype has at least ten counts. This chain connects TRBV24-1 to TRBJ1-5; perhaps TRBD1 as D (6 bases). CDR1 and CDR2 from the germline V gene are KGHDR and SFDVKD. V shed 0 bases and J shed 3 bases, with 11 bases lying between them. CDR3 length: 16 amino acids. The CDR3: CATSDLQTGFNQPQHF. The CDR3 region has the DNA TGTGCCACCAGTGATTTGCAGACAGGCTTCAATCAGCCCCAGCATTTT.

This clonotype was recorded at least ten times. The chain employs TRBV12-5 and TRBJ2-1, with D possibly being TRBD2 (6 bases). The CDR3 extends over 17 amino acids. Trimming removed 0 bases from V and 4 bases from J, with 16 bases in between. Germline CDR1 reads LGHNT; CDR2 reads FRNRAP. Here the CDR3 reads CASGLVYGIRGYNEQFF. The CDR3 region has the DNA TGTGCTAGTGGTTTGGTATACGGGATCCGGGGGTACAATGAGCAGTTCTTC.